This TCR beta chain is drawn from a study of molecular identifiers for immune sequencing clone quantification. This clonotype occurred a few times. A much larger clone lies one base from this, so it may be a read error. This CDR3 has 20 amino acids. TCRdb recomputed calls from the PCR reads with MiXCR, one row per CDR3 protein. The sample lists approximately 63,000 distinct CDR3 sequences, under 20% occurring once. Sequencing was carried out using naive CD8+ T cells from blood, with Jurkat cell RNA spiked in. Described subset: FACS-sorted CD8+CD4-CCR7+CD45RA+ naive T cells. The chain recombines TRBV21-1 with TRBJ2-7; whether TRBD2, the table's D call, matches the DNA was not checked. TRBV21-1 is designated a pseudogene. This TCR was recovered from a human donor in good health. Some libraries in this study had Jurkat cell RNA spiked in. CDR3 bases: TGTGCCAGCAGCAAGCCTGGACTAGCGGGAGGGCCAAAGGAGGATGTGGAGCAGTACTTC. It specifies CASSKPGLAGGPKEDVEQYF.